These 5 T cell receptor beta chains originate from one sample sequenced in a study of blood T cell repertoires in COVID-19. Repertoires were generated with immunoSEQ multiplex PCR, while TCRdb's copy carries only in-frame clones and drops some. The sample lists about 50,000 clones, 84% occurring once. Sequenced material: peripheral blood. These receptors were collected from a human donor in a cohort sampled during active COVID-19.

The rearrangement links TRBV11-3 to TRBJ2-2; TRBD2 is a possible D gene (7 bases). Trimming removed 0 bases at V and 7 bases at J, with 9 bases between. This CDR3 region has 14 residues. Germline lookup yields CDR1 SGHNT and CDR2 YENEEA. The CDR3, as DNA: TGTGCCAGCAGCTTAGACGGGGGGCTCGGGGAGCTGTTTTTT. Translated, it gives CASSLDGGLGELFF.

This chain connects TRBV3-1 (or the pseudogene TRBV3-2) to TRBJ1-1; D is uncertain. Germline values: CDR1 LGHDT, CDR2 YNNKEL (reference sequence). The ends were cut back, 4 bases at V and 5 bases at J, with 11 bases in the middle. The CDR3 contains 13 residues. CDR3 nucleotides: TGTGCCAGCAGCCTTAGTCTAAAAACTGAAGCTTTCTTT. Its protein product is CASSLSLKTEAFF.

V and J are TRBV24-1 and TRBJ2-2, with 11 bases aligning to TRBD2. The CDR3 contains 16 residues. Germline assignment: CDR1 KGHDR and CDR2 SFDVKD. Unmatched junction bases numbered 3, after V lost 1 base and J lost 6 bases. DNA of the CDR3: TGTGCCACCAGTGATTTTAGCGGGAGGGCCGCCGGGGAGCTGTTTTTT. Amino acid sequence: CATSDFSGRAAGELFF.

This clone showed up just a few times. The chain links TRBV6-2 or TRBV6-3 to TRBJ1-2; D uncertain. The germline gives CDR1 MNHEY, CDR2 SVGEGT. Trimming pared 2 bases from V and 2 bases from J, leaving 9 bases between. The CDR3 consists of 14 residues. The CDR3 DNA is TGTGCCAGCAGTTACGCGGCGGGGAACTATGGCTACACCTTC. It codes for CASSYAAGNYGYTF.

This chain links TRBV30 with TRBJ2-6; 7 nucleotides align to TRBD2. The germline V gene encodes CDR1 GTSNPN and CDR2 SVGIG (reference sequence). CDR3 length: 15 residues. The V segment lost 5 bases and the J segment 2 bases; nucleotides outside the gene matches: 6. CDR3 nucleotide sequence: TGTGCCTGGGGGATTCGGGGGGCTGGGGCCAACGTCCTGACTTTC. This codes for CAWGIRGAGANVLTF.